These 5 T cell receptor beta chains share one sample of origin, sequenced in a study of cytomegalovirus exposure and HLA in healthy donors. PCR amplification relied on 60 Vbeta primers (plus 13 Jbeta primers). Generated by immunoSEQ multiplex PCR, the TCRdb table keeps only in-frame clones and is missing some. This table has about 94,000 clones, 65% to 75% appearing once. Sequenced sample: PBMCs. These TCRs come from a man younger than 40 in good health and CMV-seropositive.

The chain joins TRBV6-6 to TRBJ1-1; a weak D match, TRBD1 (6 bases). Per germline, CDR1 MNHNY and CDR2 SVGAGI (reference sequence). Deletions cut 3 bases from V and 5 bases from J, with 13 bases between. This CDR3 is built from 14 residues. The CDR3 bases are TGTGCCAGCAGTTATAGGGGGGGCTTGACTGAAGCTTTCTTT. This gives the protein CASSYRGGLTEAFF.

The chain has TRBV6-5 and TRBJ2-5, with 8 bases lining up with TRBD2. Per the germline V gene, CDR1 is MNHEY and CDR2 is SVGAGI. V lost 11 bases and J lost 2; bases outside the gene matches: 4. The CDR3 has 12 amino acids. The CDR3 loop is CAAQRGQETQYF. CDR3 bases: TGTGCCGCCCAGCGGGGGCAAGAGACCCAGTACTTC.

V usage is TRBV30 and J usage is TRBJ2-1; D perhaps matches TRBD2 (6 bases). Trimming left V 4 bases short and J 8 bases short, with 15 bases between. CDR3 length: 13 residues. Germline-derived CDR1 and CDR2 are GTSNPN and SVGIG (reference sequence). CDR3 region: CAWIRDSQHEQFF. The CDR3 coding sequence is TGTGCCTGGATCCGGGACTCGCAGCATGAGCAGTTCTTC.

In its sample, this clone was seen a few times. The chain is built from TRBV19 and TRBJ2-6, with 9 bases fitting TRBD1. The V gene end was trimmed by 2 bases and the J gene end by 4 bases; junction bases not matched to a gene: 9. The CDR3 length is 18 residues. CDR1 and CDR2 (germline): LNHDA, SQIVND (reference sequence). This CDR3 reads CASSIIGTGRRGANVLTF. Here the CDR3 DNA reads TGTGCCAGTAGTATAATCGGGACAGGGCGTCGCGGGGCCAACGTCCTGACTTTC.

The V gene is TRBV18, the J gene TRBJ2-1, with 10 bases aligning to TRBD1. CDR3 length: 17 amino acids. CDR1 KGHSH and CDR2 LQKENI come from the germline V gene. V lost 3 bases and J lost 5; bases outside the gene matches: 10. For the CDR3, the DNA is TGTGCCAGCTCACCTTTGGCCGGGACAGGGGACCACAATGAGCAGTTCTTC. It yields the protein CASSPLAGTGDHNEQFF. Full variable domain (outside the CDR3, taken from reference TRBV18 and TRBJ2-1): NAGVMQNPRHLVRRRGQEARLRCSPMKGHSHVYWYRQLPEEGLKFMVYLQKENIIDESGMPKERFSAEFPKEGPSILRIQQVVRGDSAAYFCASSPLAGTGDHNEQFFGPGTRLTVL.